The sequence of this T cell receptor beta chain was determined in a study of CD4 T cells in relation to SARS-CoV-2 and coronaviruses. On the study more broadly: Controls used an HIV-1 Nef peptide pool or no peptide. The restricting HLA molecule for shared crossreactive spike epitopes was mapped.

Germline CDR1 MNHNS, CDR2 SASEGT. The CDR3 contains 13 residues. CD4+ T cells from unexposed donors were obtained before the COVID-19 pandemic (2011-2018). After roughly ten days of culture, CD4+ T cells were isolated. Cells permitting, SARS-CoV-2 S/N and four cold-coronavirus spikes were tested on unexposed-donor CD4+ T cells. A few million PBMCs per well were cultured with about 9.8 IU/ml IL-2. This clone was detected only a few times. As yet, its antigen is unknown. Mismatch with germline at one junction end may stem from a read error. TCRdb's copy holds only in-frame clones and misses some; the assay was immunoSEQ multiplex PCR. The profile shows about 20,000 clones, 70% to 75% of them singletons.

The source material was CD4+ T cells from PBMCs, cultured in vitro. This sequence joins TRBV6-1 and TRBJ2-7; no clear D. This TCR came from a human donor in good health. The DNA of the CDR3 is TGTGCCAGCAGGGAAGACGGTTCCTACGAGCAGTACTTC. Amino acids: CASREDGSYEQYF.